Each of the 25 T cell receptor beta chains below was sequenced from the same sample in a study of blood T cell repertoires in COVID-19. Assay used: immunoSEQ multiplex PCR; TCRdb lists only in-frame clones, some missing. The sample includes around 94,000 clones, about 86% seen only once; the top ten take approximately 6.8%. The sample comprised peripheral blood. The receptor set was obtained from a man in his sixties with acute or convalescent COVID-19.

V gene TRBV24-1 combines with J gene TRBJ1-4; maybe TRBD1 (5 bases). The CDR3 runs to 12 residues. Germline V CDR1 and CDR2: KGHDR, SFDVKD. The V end was cut by 0 bases, the J end by 12 bases, with 7 bases between. CDR3 in DNA: TGTGCCACCAGTGATTTGGGAGGGGAACTGTTTTTT. Translated: CATSDLGGELFF.

The rearrangement uses TRBV5-8 and TRBJ2-5; 8 bases are shared with TRBD1. CDR3 length: 15 residues. With 2 bases clipped from V and 6 bases from J, the junction kept 9 bases outside the gene matches. Germline assignment: CDR1 SGHTS and CDR2 YDEGEE. The CDR3 loop is CASSLEGDRGKTQYF. The CDR3 coding sequence is TGTGCCAGCAGCTTAGAGGGAGACAGGGGTAAGACCCAGTACTTC.

The V and J genes are TRBV6-5 and TRBJ1-1, with 8 bases that match TRBD1. CDR1 and CDR2 (germline): MNHEY, SVGAGI. The CDR3 length is 14 residues. Trimming at V came to 6 bases and at J to 2 bases, leaving 5 bases not matched to a gene. The CDR3 nucleotides are TGTGCCAGCAGGGACAGGGCTCGTAACACTGAAGCTTTCTTT. Encoded protein: CASRDRARNTEAFF.

The chain has TRBV2 and TRBJ2-7; TRBD1 agrees at 7 bases. V was clipped by 8 bases and J by 7 bases; unmatched bases: 14. Looked up from germline, CDR1 is SNHLY and CDR2 is FYNNEI. The CDR3 runs to 14 residues. The CDR3 protein is CASVMRTGPWEQYF. Here the CDR3 DNA reads TGTGCCAGCGTAATGCGGACAGGACCTTGGGAGCAGTACTTC.

This chain uses TRBV7-9 with TRBJ2-3, with 12 bases fitting TRBD2. The CDR3 is made up of 18 amino acids. The J segment lost 6 bases and the V segment lost 5 bases, leaving 15 bases of the junction unmatched. Germline loops: CDR1 SEHNR, CDR2 FQNEAQ (reference sequence). CDR3 DNA: TGTGCCAGCAGCACGCCGGGCCTAGCGGGGGGGCCCGGGGATACGCAGTATTTT. Protein sequence: CASSTPGLAGGPGDTQYF.

V usage is TRBV18 and J usage is TRBJ1-2, with TRBD1 identical over 10 bases. The germline CDR1 and CDR2 sequences are KGHSH and LQKENI. Trimming took 3 bases from V and 5 from J; bases not matched to a gene: 6. CDR3 length: 15 residues. CDR3 region: CASSPQPGQGYGYTF. DNA for the CDR3: TGTGCCAGCTCACCTCAACCGGGACAGGGGTATGGCTACACCTTC.

This clone was counted a few times. The V gene is TRBV4-3, the J gene TRBJ2-1; TRBD2 aligns across 8 bases. V dropped 1 base and J dropped 7; count of bases not matched to a gene: 6. The germline V gene encodes CDR1 LGHNA and CDR2 YSLEER. This CDR3 region has 15 residues. The CDR3 nucleotides are TGCGCCAGCAGCCAAGCACGGGGGGGATGGAATGAGCAGTTCTTC. It translates to CASSQARGGWNEQFF.

The chain combines TRBV2 with TRBJ1-1; 7 bases agree with TRBD1. This CDR3 is 13 amino acids long. Losses at the gene ends were 7 bases for V and 5 bases for J; bases not matched to a gene: 7. Looked up from germline, CDR1 is SNHLY and CDR2 is FYNNEI. As DNA, the CDR3 is TGTGCCAGCATCCGGCAGGGGGAAACTGAAGCTTTCTTT. Protein sequence: CASIRQGETEAFF.

The CDR3 spells CASHPGQGGGYTF. The CDR3 DNA sequence: TGTGCCAGCCACCCCGGACAGGGAGGGGGCTACACCTTC. V gene TRBV12-3 or TRBV12-4 combines with J gene TRBJ1-2, with 8 bases fitting TRBD1. Trimming took 8 bases from V and 8 from J; bases not matched to a gene: 10. The CDR3 is 13 amino acids.

The chain recombines TRBV7-8 with TRBJ1-2; unclear D gene. The CDR3 has 15 amino acids. V was clipped by 6 bases and J by 5 bases, with 19 bases between them. Germline V gives CDR1 SGHVS, CDR2 FQNEAQ. CDR3 bases: TGTGCCAGCAGTTCCGGGCATCCCCGGGAGTATGGCTACACCTTC. Translated, it gives CASSSGHPREYGYTF.

The gene calls are TRBV4-3 and TRBJ2-4, with TRBD2 as a possible D gene (5 bases). Trimming removed 3 bases from V and 0 bases from J, with 9 bases in between. The CDR3 spans 15 residues. Germline V gives CDR1 LGHNA, CDR2 YSLEER. CDR3 sequence reads: CASSQRAVAKNIQYF. The CDR3 DNA follows: TGCGCCAGCAGCCAGCGGGCAGTAGCCAAAAACATTCAGTACTTC.

The CDR3, as DNA: TGTGCCAGCAGCTCAATGGGACAGGGGGCGTCGGGCACAGATACGCAGTATTTT. This translates into CASSSMGQGASGTDTQYF. J is TRBJ2-3 and V is TRBV28; 12 bases agree with TRBD1. Losses at the gene ends were 6 bases for V and 1 base for J; bases not matched to a gene: 11. Germline V lookup: CDR1 MDHEN, CDR2 SYDVKM. The CDR3 runs 18 residues.

As to this clone: The same CDR3 also results from other DNA sequences found in this sample. The chain joins TRBV2 to TRBJ2-2; 10 bases line up with TRBD1. The CDR3 has 15 residues. The V gene end was trimmed by 3 bases and the J gene end by 5 bases; junction bases not matched to a gene: 3. The germline V gene has CDR1 SNHLY and CDR2 FYNNEI. CDR3: CASSEDRGRTGELFF. Here the CDR3 DNA reads TGTGCCAGCAGTGAGGACAGGGGGAGGACCGGGGAGCTGTTTTTT.

The chain combines TRBV11-2 with TRBJ2-3, with TRBD1 identical over 8 bases. The CDR3 length is 14 residues. CDR1 and CDR2 from the germline V gene are SGHAT and FQNNGV. Germline trimming cut 4 bases from V and 5 bases from J; bases unmatched to any gene: 5. CDR3: CASSSWTGQDTQYF. The CDR3 DNA is TGTGCCAGCAGCTCCTGGACAGGGCAAGATACGCAGTATTTT.

V usage is TRBV24-1 and J usage is TRBJ1-4, with D possibly matching TRBD1 (5 bases). The CDR3 has 16 amino acids. Trimming pared 4 bases from V and 0 bases from J, leaving 11 bases between. Germline loops: CDR1 KGHDR, CDR2 SFDVKD. In nucleotides, the CDR3 is TGTGCCACCAGTGAAGGAGGGGACGCAACTAATGAAAAACTGTTTTTT. It is translated as CATSEGGDATNEKLFF.

The rearrangement uses TRBV11-2 and TRBJ2-7; 8 positions match TRBD1. There are 15 residues in the CDR3. V shed 7 bases, J shed 0 bases, and the junction held 8 bases outside the gene matches. Germline-derived CDR1 and CDR2 are SGHAT and FQNNGV. The CDR3 reads CASTPGQASSYEQYF. The CDR3 DNA sequence: TGTGCCAGCACCCCGGGACAGGCCAGCTCCTACGAGCAGTACTTC.

The genes are TRBV7-9 and TRBJ2-2, with 12 bases matching TRBD2. The CDR3 spans 16 residues. Germline trimming cut 5 bases from V and 7 bases from J; bases unmatched to any gene: 8. CDR1 is SEHNR and CDR2 is FQNEAQ in the germline V gene (reference sequence). The CDR3 protein is CASSPLAGGPGGELFF. The CDR3 coding sequence is TGTGCCAGCAGCCCCCTAGCGGGGGGGCCAGGCGGGGAGCTGTTTTTT.

The CDR3 sequence is CASSLEGESGNTIYF. CDR3 nucleotide sequence: TGTGCCAGCAGCTTAGAGGGGGAGTCTGGAAACACCATATATTTT. The chain recombines TRBV7-8 with TRBJ1-3, with D perhaps TRBD1 (6 bases). Germline loops: CDR1 SGHVS, CDR2 FQNEAQ. The ends were cut back, 1 base at V and 1 base at J, with 8 bases in the middle. CDR3 length: 15 residues.

This clone appeared once. The chain uses TRBV12-3 or TRBV12-4 and TRBJ2-7, with unresolved D. The germline V and J ends were trimmed by 7 bases and 0 bases, with 10 bases remaining between them. This CDR3 contains 13 residues. The CDR3 nucleotides read TGTGCCAGCACCTTCCGGAGCTCCTACGAGCAGTACTTC. Amino acid sequence: CASTFRSSYEQYF.

The chain has TRBV18 and TRBJ1-4; 10 nucleotides align to TRBD1. There are 19 residues in the CDR3. After removal of 5 bases from V and 3 bases from J, the junction contained 15 bases not matched to a gene. CDR1 KGHSH and CDR2 LQKENI come from the germline V gene. The CDR3 is CASSSTPGQGYLANEKLFF. In DNA form, the CDR3 reads TGTGCCAGCTCATCGACCCCGGGACAGGGGTATTTGGCTAATGAAAAACTGTTTTTT.

The chain has TRBV27 and TRBJ1-1; no definite D call. Germline CDR1 MNHEY, CDR2 SMNVEV (reference sequence). V dropped 3 bases and J dropped 1 base, with 6 bases sitting between them. The CDR3 contains 13 residues. The CDR3 loop is CASSFLANTEAFF. The DNA for the CDR3 is TGTGCCAGCAGTTTTCTGGCGAACACTGAAGCTTTCTTT.

The rearrangement links TRBV29-1 to TRBJ1-5; TRBD1 agrees at 8 bases. The V gene end was trimmed by 7 bases and the J gene end by 2 bases; junction bases not matched to a gene: 4. Germline V gives CDR1 SQVTM, CDR2 ANQGSEA. The CDR3 runs to 13 residues. CDR3 protein: CSAGGQGNQPQHF. CDR3 nucleotide sequence: TGCAGCGCTGGGGGACAGGGCAATCAGCCCCAGCATTTT. Drawing the rest from reference TRBV29-1 and TRBJ1-5, the complete variable domain is SAVISQKPSRDICQRGTSLTIQCQVDSQVTMMFWYRQQPGQSLTLIATANQGSEATYESGFVIDKFPISRPNLTFSTLTVSNMSPEDSSIYLCSAGGQGNQPQHFGDGTRLSIL.

The V and J genes are TRBV30 and TRBJ1-5, with 7 nucleotides matching TRBD1. V lost 2 bases to trimming and J lost 2 bases; unmatched junction nucleotides: 15. The CDR3 spans 18 residues. From germline, CDR1 is GTSNPN and CDR2 SVGIG (reference sequence). This chain's CDR3 is CAWSPGGPTPLGNQPQHF. The DNA for the CDR3 is TGTGCCTGGAGTCCAGGGGGGCCCACCCCTTTAGGCAATCAGCCCCAGCATTTT. The full variable domain, rest sourced from reference TRBV30 and TRBJ1-5, is SQTIHQWPATLVQPVGSPLSLECTVEGTSNPNLYWYRQAAGRGLQLLFYSVGIGQISSEVPQNLSASRPQDRQFILSSKKLLLSDSGFYLCAWSPGGPTPLGNQPQHFGDGTRLSIL.

The chain employs TRBV3-1 (or the pseudogene TRBV3-2) and TRBJ1-1; D not certain. Germline V gene lookup returns CDR1 LGHDT and CDR2 YNNKEL (reference sequence). The V and J ends lost 0 bases and 2 bases respectively, with 7 bases between them. This CDR3 is built from 14 residues. Written as DNA, the CDR3 is TGTGCCAGCAGCCAAGATGGCGGAAACACTGAAGCTTTCTTT. Amino acids: CASSQDGGNTEAFF.

The chain couples TRBV4-1 to TRBJ2-5; D call uncertain. Germline V CDR1 and CDR2: MGHRA, YSYEKL. V was clipped by 0 bases and J by 3 bases, with 8 bases between them. This CDR3 comprises 14 residues. Here the CDR3 reads CASSQEWPEETQYF. The CDR3 DNA reads TGCGCCAGCAGCCAAGAGTGGCCCGAAGAGACCCAGTACTTC.